This T cell receptor (beta chain) was found in a study of T cells after yellow fever vaccination. Notes on the study in general: Though weaker, the secondary response peaked faster, on day 5 versus 15.

For this clonotype: Its antigen is not known.

The CDR3 spans 15 residues. Trimming shortened V by 6 bases and J by 3 bases, and 18 bases separated the two germline ends. CDR1 DFQATT and CDR2 SNEGSKA come from the germline V gene (reference sequence). A universal primer site and UMIs were added as TCR cDNA was made by 5'RACE template switching. Using its own MiXCR run on the 5' RACE reads, TCRdb lists one record per CDR3 protein. The sample gives about 320,000 distinct CDR3 sequences, about 11% of which show up once; about 3.3% is in the top ten. V usage is TRBV20-1 and J usage is TRBJ2-4, with D possibly matching TRBD1 (5 bases). The sequences come from CD4+ T cells sorted from PBMCs, collected 45 days after the yellow fever booster vaccination. This sequence originates from a man aged 18-30 years who received the YFV17D yellow fever vaccine. CDR3 sequence: CSAQGSLSDKNIQYF. The CDR3 DNA is TGCAGTGCCCAGGGTTCCTTATCGGACAAAAACATTCAGTACTTC.